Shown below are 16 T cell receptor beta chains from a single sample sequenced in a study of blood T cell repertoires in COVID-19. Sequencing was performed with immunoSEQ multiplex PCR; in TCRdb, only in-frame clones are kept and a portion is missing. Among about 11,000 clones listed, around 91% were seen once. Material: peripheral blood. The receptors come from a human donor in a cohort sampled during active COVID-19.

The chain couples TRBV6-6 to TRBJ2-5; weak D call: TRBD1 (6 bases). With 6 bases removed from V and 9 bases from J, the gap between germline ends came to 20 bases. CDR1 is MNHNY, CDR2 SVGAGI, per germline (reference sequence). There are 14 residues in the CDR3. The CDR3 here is CASRDRARRWSQYF. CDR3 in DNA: TGTGCCAGCAGGGACAGAGCCCGCCGGTGGTCCCAGTACTTC.

CDR3 DNA sequence: TGTGCCAGCAGCTTGGTGGGGACAGGGGGACTCGGAAACACCATATATTTT. It encodes CASSLVGTGGLGNTIYF. The V gene is TRBV5-5, the J gene TRBJ1-3; the match to TRBD1 covers 11 bases. The CDR3 is 17 residues long. CDR1 is SGHKS and CDR2 is YYEKEE in the germline V gene (reference sequence). The V segment lost 0 bases and the J segment 4 bases; nucleotides outside the gene matches: 6.

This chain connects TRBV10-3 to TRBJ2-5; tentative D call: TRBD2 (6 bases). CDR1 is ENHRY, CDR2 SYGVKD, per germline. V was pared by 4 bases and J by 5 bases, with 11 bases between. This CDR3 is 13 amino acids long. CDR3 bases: TGTGCCATCAGTGTGCGGGATCAGGAGACCCAGTACTTC. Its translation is CAISVRDQETQYF.

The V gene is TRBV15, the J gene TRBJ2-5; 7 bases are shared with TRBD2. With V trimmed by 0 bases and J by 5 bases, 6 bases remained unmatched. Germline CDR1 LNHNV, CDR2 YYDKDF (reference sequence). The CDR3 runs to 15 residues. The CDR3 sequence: CATSRDGGGGETQYF. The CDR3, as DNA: TGTGCCACCAGCAGAGACGGCGGGGGAGGGGAGACCCAGTACTTC.

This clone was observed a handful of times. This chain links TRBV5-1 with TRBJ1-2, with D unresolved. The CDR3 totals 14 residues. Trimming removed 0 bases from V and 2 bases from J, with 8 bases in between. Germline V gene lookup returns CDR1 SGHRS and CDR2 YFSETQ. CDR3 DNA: TGCGCCAGCAGCTTGGAAGGCAGGAACTATGGCTACACCTTC. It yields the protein CASSLEGRNYGYTF.

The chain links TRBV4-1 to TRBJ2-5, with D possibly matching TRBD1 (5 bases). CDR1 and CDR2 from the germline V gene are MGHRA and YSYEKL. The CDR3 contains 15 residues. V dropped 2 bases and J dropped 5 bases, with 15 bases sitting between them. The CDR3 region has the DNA TGCGCCAGCAGCCAACCCACAGGAGTTCAGGAGACCCAGTACTTC. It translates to CASSQPTGVQETQYF.

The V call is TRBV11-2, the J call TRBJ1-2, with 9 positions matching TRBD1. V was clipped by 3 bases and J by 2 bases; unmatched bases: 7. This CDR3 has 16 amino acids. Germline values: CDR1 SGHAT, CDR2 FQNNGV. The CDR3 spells CASSFFSGQGNYGYTF. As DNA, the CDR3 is TGTGCCAGCAGCTTTTTCTCAGGACAGGGGAACTATGGCTACACCTTC. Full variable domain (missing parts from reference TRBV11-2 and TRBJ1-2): EAGVAQSPRYKIIEKRQSVAFWCNPISGHATLYWYQQILGQGPKLLIQFQNNGVVDDSQLPKDRFSAERLKGVDSTLKIQPAKLEDSAVYLCASSFFSGQGNYGYTFGSGTRLTVV.

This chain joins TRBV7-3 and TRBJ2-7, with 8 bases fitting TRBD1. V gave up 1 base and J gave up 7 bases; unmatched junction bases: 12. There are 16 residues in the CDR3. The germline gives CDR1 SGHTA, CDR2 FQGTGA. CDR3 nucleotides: TGTGCCAGCAGCTTAAACGAAAACAGGGGGTCGGGTGAGCAGTACTTC. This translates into CASSLNENRGSGEQYF.

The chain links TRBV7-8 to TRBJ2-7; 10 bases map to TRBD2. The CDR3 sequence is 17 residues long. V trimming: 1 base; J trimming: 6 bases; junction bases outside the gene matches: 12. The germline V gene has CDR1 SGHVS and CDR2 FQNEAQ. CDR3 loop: CASSLGGTSASAGEQYF. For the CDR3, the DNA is TGTGCCAGCAGCTTAGGGGGGACTAGCGCTTCGGCTGGCGAGCAGTACTTC.

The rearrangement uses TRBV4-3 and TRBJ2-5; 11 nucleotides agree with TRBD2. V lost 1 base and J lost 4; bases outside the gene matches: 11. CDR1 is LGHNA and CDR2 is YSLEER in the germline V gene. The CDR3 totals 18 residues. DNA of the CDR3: TGCGCCAGCAGCCAAGGAGGGCTAGCGGGGGGCCGGGGAGAGACCCAGTACTTC. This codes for CASSQGGLAGGRGETQYF.

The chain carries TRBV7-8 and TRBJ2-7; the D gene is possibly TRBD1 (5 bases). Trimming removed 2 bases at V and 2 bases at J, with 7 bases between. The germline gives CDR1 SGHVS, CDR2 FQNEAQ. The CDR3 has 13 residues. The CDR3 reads CASSLRQPYEQYF. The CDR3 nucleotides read TGTGCCAGCAGCTTACGACAGCCCTACGAGCAGTACTTC.

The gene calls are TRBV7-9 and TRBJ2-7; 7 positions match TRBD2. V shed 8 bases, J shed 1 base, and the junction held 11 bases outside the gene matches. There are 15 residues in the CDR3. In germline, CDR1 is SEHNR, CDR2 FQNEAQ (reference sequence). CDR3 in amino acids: CASAIGGTTSYEQYF. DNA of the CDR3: TGTGCCAGCGCGATCGGGGGGACTACTTCCTACGAGCAGTACTTC.

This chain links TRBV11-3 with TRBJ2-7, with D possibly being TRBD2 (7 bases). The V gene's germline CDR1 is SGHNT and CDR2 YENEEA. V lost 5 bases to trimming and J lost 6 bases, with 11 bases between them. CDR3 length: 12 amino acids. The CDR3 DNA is TGTGCCAGCAGCCAGAGGGGGGGCGAGCAGTACTTC. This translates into CASSQRGGEQYF.

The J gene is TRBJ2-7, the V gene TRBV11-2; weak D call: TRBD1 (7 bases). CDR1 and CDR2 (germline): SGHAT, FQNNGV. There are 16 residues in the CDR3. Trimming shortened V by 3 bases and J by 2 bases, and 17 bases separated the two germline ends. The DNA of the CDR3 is TGTGCCAGCAGCTTCCCCCAGGGGGGACTGCCCTACGAGCAGTACTTC. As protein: CASSFPQGGLPYEQYF.

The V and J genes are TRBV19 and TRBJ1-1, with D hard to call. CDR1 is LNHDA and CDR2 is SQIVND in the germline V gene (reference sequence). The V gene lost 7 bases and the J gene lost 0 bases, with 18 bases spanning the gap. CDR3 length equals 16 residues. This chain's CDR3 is CASTVSREFMNTEAFF. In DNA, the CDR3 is TGTGCCAGTACCGTATCCCGGGAGTTTATGAACACTGAAGCTTTCTTT.

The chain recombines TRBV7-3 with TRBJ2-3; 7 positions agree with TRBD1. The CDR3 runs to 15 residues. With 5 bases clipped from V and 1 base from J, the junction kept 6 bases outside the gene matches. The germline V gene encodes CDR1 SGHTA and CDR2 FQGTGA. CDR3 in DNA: TGTGCCAGCAGCGGAACAGGGGAACGCACAGATACGCAGTATTTT. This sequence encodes CASSGTGERTDTQYF.